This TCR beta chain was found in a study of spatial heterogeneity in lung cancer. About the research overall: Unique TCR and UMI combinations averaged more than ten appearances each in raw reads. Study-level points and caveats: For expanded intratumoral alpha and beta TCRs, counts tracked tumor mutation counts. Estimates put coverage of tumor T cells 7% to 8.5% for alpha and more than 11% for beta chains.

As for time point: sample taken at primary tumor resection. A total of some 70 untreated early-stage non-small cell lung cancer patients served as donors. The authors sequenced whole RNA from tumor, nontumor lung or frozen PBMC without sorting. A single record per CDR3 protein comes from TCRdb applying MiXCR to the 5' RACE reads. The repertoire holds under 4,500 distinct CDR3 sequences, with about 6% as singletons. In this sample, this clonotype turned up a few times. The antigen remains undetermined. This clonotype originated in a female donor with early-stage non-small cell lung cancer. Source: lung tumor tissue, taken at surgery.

The chain's CDR3 is CASGQGDRATGELFF. CDR3 nucleotides: TGTGCCAGCGGACAAGGGGACAGGGCCACCGGGGAGCTGTTTTTT. This chain connects TRBV5-4 to TRBJ2-2; 9 bases are a match to TRBD1. CDR1 and CDR2 (germline): SGHNT, YYREEE (reference sequence). CDR3 length: 15 amino acids. V lost 7 bases to trimming and J lost 4 bases; unmatched junction nucleotides: 8.